The 10 T cell receptor beta chains below were found in one sample sequenced in a study of lymphopenia after photon versus proton radiotherapy. Libraries were prepared by immunoSEQ multiplex PCR; TCRdb keeps only in-frame clonotypes and omits some of them. The table shows fewer than 70,000 clones, with 85% to 90% occurring only once. Sequenced material: peripheral blood, taken from a patient treated with proton-based radiotherapy. These TCRs come from a man older than 75 with esophageal cancer.

As to this clone: The sample contains more than one DNA sequence encoding this CDR3. This chain links TRBV9 with TRBJ1-1; a weak D match, TRBD1 (5 bases). Germline values: CDR1 SGDLS, CDR2 YYNGEE. The CDR3 is made up of 14 amino acids. V lost 0 bases to trimming and J lost 2 bases, with 8 bases between them. CDR3 coding DNA: TGTGCCAGCAGCGTAGGAGGGACCAACACTGAAGCTTTCTTT. Translated, it gives CASSVGGTNTEAFF.

This sequence joins TRBV11-2 and TRBJ2-1; 11 nucleotides line up with TRBD2. CDR1 is SGHAT, CDR2 FQNNGV, per germline. J lost 1 base, V lost 1 base, and 9 bases had no gene match. The CDR3 consists of 19 residues. In nucleotides, the CDR3 is TGTGCCAGCAGCTTAGGAATTAGCGGGGGGGCCCGGTCCTACAATGAGCAGTTCTTC. This encodes CASSLGISGGARSYNEQFF.

The genes are TRBV7-9 and TRBJ1-3; D gene unclear. V dropped 5 bases and J dropped 4 bases, with 9 bases sitting between them. CDR1 SEHNR and CDR2 FQNEAQ come from the germline V gene (reference sequence). The CDR3 length is 13 residues. In DNA, the CDR3 is TGTGCCAGCAGCGCACTCCAGGGAAACACCATATATTTT. Protein product: CASSALQGNTIYF. The full variable domain, rest sourced from reference TRBV7-9 and TRBJ1-3, is DTGVSQNPRHKITKRGQNVTFRCDPISEHNRLYWYRQTLGQGPEFLTYFQNEAQLEKSRLLSDRFSAERPKGSFSTLEIQRTEQGDSAMYLCASSALQGNTIYFGEGSWLTVV.

In its sample, this clone was seen once. The CDR3 sequence: CASSDQGETQYF. Written as DNA, the CDR3 is TGTGCCAGCAGTGACCAGGGGGAGACCCAGTACTTC. This chain joins TRBV6-1 and TRBJ2-5; a possible D gene is TRBD1 (6 bases). Trimming removed 3 bases from V and 5 bases from J, with 7 bases in between. This CDR3 is 12 amino acids long. Germline assignment: CDR1 MNHNS and CDR2 SASEGT.

This clone was counted a few times. A read error may account for a junction end that differs from germline. The chain has TRBV10-2 and TRBJ1-4; perhaps TRBD1 as D (6 bases). This CDR3 region has 14 residues. CDR1 WSHSY and CDR2 SAAADI come from the germline V gene. The CDR3 spells CASSFDRPKEKLFF. CDR3 DNA sequence: TGCGCCAGCAGTTTCGACAGGCCTAAAGAAAAACTGTTTTTT.

The rearrangement joins TRBV6-1 to TRBJ2-1, with TRBD2 as a possible D gene (5 bases). The CDR3 sequence is 15 residues long. Trimming pared 2 bases from V and 8 bases from J, leaving 16 bases between. Per germline, CDR1 MNHNS and CDR2 SASEGT. The CDR3 sequence: CASSEQAGEWDEQFF. The CDR3 nucleotides read TGTGCCAGCAGTGAACAGGCCGGGGAGTGGGATGAGCAGTTCTTC.

The gene calls are TRBV19 and TRBJ1-1, with unresolved D. The V gene lost 3 bases and the J gene lost 1 base, with 9 bases spanning the gap. This CDR3 is 14 amino acids long. In germline, CDR1 is LNHDA, CDR2 SQIVND (reference sequence). CDR3 residues: CASSILAGNTEAFF. In DNA form, the CDR3 reads TGTGCCAGTAGTATTCTAGCAGGGAACACTGAAGCTTTCTTT. The full variable domain, with the rest looked up from reference TRBV19 and TRBJ1-1, is DGGITQSPKYLFRKEGQNVTLSCEQNLNHDAMYWYRQDPGQGLRLIYYSQIVNDFQKGDIAEGYSVSREKKESFPLTVTSAQKNPTAFYLCASSILAGNTEAFFGQGTRLTVV.

The gene calls are TRBV7-8 and TRBJ2-5; D unclear. This CDR3 has 14 residues. Looked up from germline, CDR1 is SGHVS and CDR2 is FQNEAQ. V dropped 5 bases and J dropped 5 bases, with 15 bases sitting between them. The CDR3: CASSPRRFEETQYF. In DNA, the CDR3 is TGTGCCAGCAGCCCAAGACGATTTGAGGAGACCCAGTACTTC.

The CDR3: CASSLASYNEQFF. The CDR3 DNA sequence: TGTGCCAGCAGCTTAGCGTCCTACAATGAGCAGTTCTTC. V and J are TRBV7-2 and TRBJ2-1; D ambiguous. CDR3 length: 13 residues. Trimming pared 0 bases from V and 1 base from J, leaving 1 base between. Germline values: CDR1 SGHTA, CDR2 FQGNSA.

The chain carries TRBV19 and TRBJ1-6, with 7 nucleotides matching TRBD1. The V and J ends lost 4 bases and 10 bases, in that order; junction bases with no gene match: 7. Germline V CDR1 and CDR2: LNHDA, SQIVND (reference sequence). This CDR3 contains 14 residues. In DNA form, the CDR3 reads TGTGCCAGTAGTAGAACAGGGGAGGGGTCACCCCTCCACTTT. Its protein product is CASSRTGEGSPLHF.